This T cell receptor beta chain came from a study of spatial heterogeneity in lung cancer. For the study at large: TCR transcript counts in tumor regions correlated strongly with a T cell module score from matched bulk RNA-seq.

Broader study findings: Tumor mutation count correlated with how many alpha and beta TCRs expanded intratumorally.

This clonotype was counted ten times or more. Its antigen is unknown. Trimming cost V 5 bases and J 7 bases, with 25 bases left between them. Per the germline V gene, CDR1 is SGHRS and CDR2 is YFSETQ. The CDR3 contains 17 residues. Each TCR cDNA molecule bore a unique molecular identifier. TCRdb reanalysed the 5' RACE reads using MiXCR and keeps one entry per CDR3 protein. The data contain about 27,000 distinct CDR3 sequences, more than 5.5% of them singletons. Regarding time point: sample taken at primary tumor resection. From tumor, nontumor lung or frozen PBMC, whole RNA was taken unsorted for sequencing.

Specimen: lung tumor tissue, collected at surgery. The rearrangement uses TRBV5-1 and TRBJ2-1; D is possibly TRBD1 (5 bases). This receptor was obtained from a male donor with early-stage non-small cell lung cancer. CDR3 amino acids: CASRLNPTMGLDNEQFF. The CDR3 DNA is TGCGCCAGCAGGTTGAACCCAACCATGGGGCTGGATAATGAGCAGTTCTTC.